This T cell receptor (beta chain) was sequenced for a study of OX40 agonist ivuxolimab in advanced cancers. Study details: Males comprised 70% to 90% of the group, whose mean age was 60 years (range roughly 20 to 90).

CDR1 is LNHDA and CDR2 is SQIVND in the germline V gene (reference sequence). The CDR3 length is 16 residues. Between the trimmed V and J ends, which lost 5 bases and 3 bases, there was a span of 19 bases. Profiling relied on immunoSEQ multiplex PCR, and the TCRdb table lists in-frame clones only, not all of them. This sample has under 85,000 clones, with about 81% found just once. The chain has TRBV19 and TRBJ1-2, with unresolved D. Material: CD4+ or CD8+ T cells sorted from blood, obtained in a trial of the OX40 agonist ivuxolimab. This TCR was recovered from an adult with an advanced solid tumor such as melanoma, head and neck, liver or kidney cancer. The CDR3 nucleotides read TGTGCCAGTAGTGAACCGACATGGAAAACTCACTATGGCTACACCTTC. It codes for CASSEPTWKTHYGYTF.